The 30 T cell receptor beta chains below were found in one sample sequenced in a study of cytomegalovirus exposure and HLA in healthy donors. PCR was performed using 60 Vbeta and 13 Jbeta primers. The protocol was immunoSEQ multiplex PCR, while the TCRdb copy is restricted to in-frame clones and leaves out a portion. The sample holds fewer than 120,000 clones, about 80% seen once. Input material: PBMCs. These receptors were obtained from a man aged 25 to 40 in good health and CMV-seropositive.

The rearrangement links TRBV14 to TRBJ1-1; tentatively, D is TRBD1 (6 bases). The length of the CDR3 is 14 residues. The V end lost 4 bases, the J end lost 2 bases, and 11 bases lay between the germline ends. Per germline, CDR1 SGHDN and CDR2 FVKESK. The CDR3 bases are TGTGCCAGCAGCCGTTACAGGGCAAACACTGAAGCTTTCTTT. The encoded protein is CASSRYRANTEAFF.

This clone was picked up a small number of times. V and J are TRBV27 and TRBJ1-2, with unresolved D. Per germline, CDR1 MNHEY and CDR2 SMNVEV (reference sequence). V shed 6 bases and J shed 0 bases, with 11 bases lying between them. This CDR3 contains 14 residues. CDR3 amino acids: CASSRRETNYGYTF. The CDR3 DNA is TGTGCCAGCAGCCGGAGGGAGACTAACTATGGCTACACCTTC.

V gene TRBV11-2 combines with J gene TRBJ2-5; 7 nucleotides align to TRBD1. Germline lookup yields CDR1 SGHAT and CDR2 FQNNGV. V trimming: 5 bases; J trimming: 5 bases; junction bases outside the gene matches: 17. The length of the CDR3 is 17 residues. The CDR3 sequence is CASSGDRAESWRETQYF. CDR3 DNA sequence: TGTGCCAGCAGCGGCGACAGGGCAGAAAGCTGGCGGGAGACCCAGTACTTC.

This clone came up once. The V call is TRBV30, the J call TRBJ1-6; possible D gene TRBD1, 5 bases. This CDR3 spans 14 amino acids. V was shortened by 0 bases and J by 10 bases, with 13 bases between the two germline ends. Looked up from germline, CDR1 is GTSNPN and CDR2 is SVGIG (reference sequence). DNA for the CDR3: TGTGCCTGGAGTGTACGGGGGGGAATATCACCCCTCCACTTT. Its translation is CAWSVRGGISPLHF. The complete variable domain, with remaining parts taken from reference TRBV30 and TRBJ1-6, reads SQTIHQWPATLVQPVGSPLSLECTVEGTSNPNLYWYRQAAGRGLQLLFYSVGIGQISSEVPQNLSASRPQDRQFILSSKKLLLSDSGFYLCAWSVRGGISPLHFGNGTRLTVT.

The V call is TRBV5-6, the J call TRBJ1-4; no clear D gene. CDR3 length: 14 residues. V was clipped by 1 base and J by 4 bases, with 8 bases between them. From germline, CDR1 is SGHDT and CDR2 YYEEEE. CDR3 sequence: CASSLLTFNEKLFF. CDR3 DNA: TGTGCCAGCAGCTTGCTAACCTTTAATGAAAAACTGTTTTTT.

V and J are TRBV7-9 and TRBJ1-2; D remains unclear. The CDR3 length is 13 residues. V was clipped by 3 bases and J by 3 bases, with 8 bases between them. Germline CDR1 SEHNR, CDR2 FQNEAQ (reference sequence). This CDR3 is CASSFSEYYGYTF. The CDR3 nucleotides are TGTGCCAGCAGCTTCTCCGAGTACTATGGCTACACCTTC.

This chain joins TRBV19 and TRBJ2-7, with a possible D match to TRBD2 (6 bases). This CDR3 region has 18 residues. Germline V lookup: CDR1 LNHDA, CDR2 SQIVND (reference sequence). V lost 4 bases and J 5 bases, leaving 27 bases between the germline ends. The CDR3 loop reads CASSTQSGGPVNTHEQYF. The CDR3 DNA reads as TGTGCCAGTAGTACCCAGTCTGGAGGGCCCGTCAACACCCACGAGCAGTACTTC.

For the CDR3, the DNA is TGTGCCAGCAGTGAAACCGGGACTCAGGAAGGGTCACCCCTCCACTTT. Translation: CASSETGTQEGSPLHF. The V call is TRBV25-1, the J call TRBJ1-6; a possible D gene is TRBD1 (5 bases). Trimming took off 2 bases at V and 10 bases at J, with 18 bases between the two ends. From germline, CDR1 is MGHDK and CDR2 SYGVNS. This CDR3 is 16 amino acids long. Full variable domain (remainder filled in from reference TRBV25-1 and TRBJ1-6): EADIYQTPRYLVIGTGKKITLECSQTMGHDKMYWYQQDPGMELHLIHYSYGVNSTEKGDLSSESTVSRIRTEHFPLTLESARPSHTSQYLCASSETGTQEGSPLHFGNGTRLTVT.

This rearrangement joins TRBV7-8 to TRBJ1-6; tentatively, D is TRBD1 (5 bases). This CDR3 region has 16 residues. Between the trimmed V and J ends, which lost 5 bases and 10 bases, there was a span of 21 bases. The V gene's germline CDR1 is SGHVS and CDR2 FQNEAQ. CDR3 sequence: CASSRAGLLLGSPLHF. The CDR3 bases are TGTGCCAGCAGCCGGGCAGGGCTCCTTCTTGGATCACCCCTCCACTTT.

CDR3 coding DNA: TGTGCCAGCAGTAGTACAGGGAAGGGGGCCGGGGAGCTGTTTTTT. Amino acids: CASSSTGKGAGELFF. The chain joins TRBV28 to TRBJ2-2, with D maybe TRBD1 (6 bases). Germline CDR1 and CDR2: MDHEN and SYDVKM. Trimming pared 5 bases from V and 6 bases from J, leaving 16 bases between. This CDR3 comprises 15 residues.

CDR3 bases: TGTGCCAGCAGCTTGGAGAAGGGGGCGCCCTACGAGCAGTACTTC. This encodes CASSLEKGAPYEQYF. V usage is TRBV5-6 and J usage is TRBJ2-5; 7 positions match TRBD1. The DNA end favors TRBJ2-7, so the J call may be wrong. CDR1 is SGHDT, CDR2 YYEEEE, per germline. The CDR3 runs to 15 residues.

This clone was observed a few times. The rearrangement uses TRBV9 and TRBJ2-5; 8 bases match TRBD1. The germline gives CDR1 SGDLS, CDR2 YYNGEE. CDR3 length equals 15 residues. V trimming: 3 bases; J trimming: 3 bases; junction bases outside the gene matches: 7. Here the CDR3 DNA reads TGTGCCAGCAGCGCCGGACAGGGAAGAGAAGAGACCCAGTACTTC. Translated, it gives CASSAGQGREETQYF.

The chain links TRBV28 to TRBJ1-1; 9 bases are a match to TRBD1. Germline CDR1 is MDHEN and CDR2 is SYDVKM. The CDR3 consists of 15 residues. V was clipped by 3 bases and J by 11 bases; unmatched bases: 13. CDR3 region: CASSLPPGQGFNAFF. CDR3 in DNA: TGTGCCAGCAGTTTGCCCCCGGGACAGGGATTCAATGCTTTCTTT.

The chain has TRBV4-1 and TRBJ1-2, with D perhaps TRBD1 (5 bases). Germline V lookup: CDR1 MGHRA, CDR2 YSYEKL. The CDR3 is made up of 15 amino acids. Trimming cost V 4 bases and J 6 bases, with 18 bases left between them. DNA of the CDR3: TGCGCCAGCAGCCCCATTGGGGGGGAGAGGAATGGCTACACCTTC. Translating gives CASSPIGGERNGYTF.

In nucleotides, the CDR3 is TGTGCCAGCAGTTTAGGGGCAGGGAGGACCTACGAGCAGTACTTC. It translates to CASSLGAGRTYEQYF. This rearrangement joins TRBV28 to TRBJ2-7; maybe TRBD2 (6 bases). Germline CDR1 reads MDHEN; CDR2 reads SYDVKM. This CDR3 has 15 amino acids. V lost 2 bases to trimming and J lost 2 bases, with 13 bases between them.

The gene calls are TRBV13 and TRBJ1-5, with TRBD1 as a possible D gene (5 bases). CDR1 is PRHDT, CDR2 FYEKMQ, per germline (reference sequence). This CDR3 has 14 residues. With 8 bases removed from V and 6 bases from J, the gap between germline ends came to 17 bases. CDR3 nucleotide sequence: TGTGCCAGCCTCAGGGCGGGGGGGGGTCAGCCCCAGCATTTT. Encoded protein: CASLRAGGGQPQHF.

This clone appeared a few times. This chain links TRBV9 with TRBJ1-3; unclear D gene. CDR3 length: 13 residues. Germline V gene lookup returns CDR1 SGDLS and CDR2 YYNGEE. Trimming cost V 3 bases and J 2 bases, with 6 bases left between them. CDR3 in DNA: TGTGCCAGCAGCGGGGCCCCTGGAAACACCATATATTTT. It codes for CASSGAPGNTIYF. The whole variable domain, remainder taken from reference TRBV9 and TRBJ1-3, is DSGVTQTPKHLITATGQRVTLRCSPRSGDLSVYWYQQSLDQGLQFLIQYYNGEERAKGNILERFSAQQFPDLHSELNLSSLELGDSALYFCASSGAPGNTIYFGEGSWLTVV.

This chain joins TRBV4-1 and TRBJ2-2; 8 nucleotides line up with TRBD1. Germline values: CDR1 MGHRA, CDR2 YSYEKL. Unmatched junction bases numbered 4, after V lost 0 bases and J lost 4 bases. The CDR3 has 16 amino acids. CDR3 sequence reads: CASSQEPTGGTGELFF. The CDR3 DNA is TGCGCCAGCAGCCAAGAGCCCACAGGGGGCACCGGGGAGCTGTTTTTT.

The rearrangement links TRBV4-1 to TRBJ2-3; D may be TRBD2 (6 bases). CDR1 MGHRA and CDR2 YSYEKL come from the germline V gene. V was trimmed by 1 base and J by 4 bases, leaving 18 bases between them. The CDR3 totals 17 residues. CDR3 nucleotide sequence: TGCGCCAGCAGCCAAGTGGAGGGGTTTAGCCGGGCAGATACGCAGTATTTT. This sequence encodes CASSQVEGFSRADTQYF.

In this sample, this clone turned up once. V is TRBV7-9 and J is TRBJ1-2; a weak D match, TRBD1 (5 bases). Trimming stripped 3 bases from V and 8 bases from J, with 10 bases between. Germline CDR1 SEHNR, CDR2 FQNEAQ (reference sequence). The CDR3 totals 12 residues. The CDR3 loop reads CASSFGGGGYTF. The CDR3 DNA reads as TGTGCCAGCAGCTTTGGGGGGGGAGGCTACACCTTC.

The rearrangement links TRBV4-1 to TRBJ1-4, with 8 bases lining up with TRBD1. The junction had 6 bases not matched to a gene; V was cut back by 1 base and J by 5 bases. Per the germline V gene, CDR1 is MGHRA and CDR2 is YSYEKL. This CDR3 is 16 amino acids long. The DNA of the CDR3 is TGCGCCAGCAGCCAAGGGAGGGGACAGGTGAATGAAAAACTGTTTTTT. The encoded protein is CASSQGRGQVNEKLFF.

V usage is TRBV4-1 and J usage is TRBJ1-2, with D maybe TRBD1 (5 bases). The CDR3 has 16 residues. V was clipped by 0 bases and J by 4 bases, with 15 bases between them. Germline V gene lookup returns CDR1 MGHRA and CDR2 YSYEKL. In nucleotides, the CDR3 is TGCGCCAGCAGCCAAGATCTAGGGGCGCGGGGCTATGGCTACACCTTC. This translates into CASSQDLGARGYGYTF.

The chain recombines TRBV11-2 with TRBJ1-1, with D maybe TRBD1 (6 bases). CDR1 and CDR2 (germline): SGHAT, FQNNGV. CDR3 size: 13 residues. V was pared by 5 bases and J by 6 bases, with 13 bases between. CDR3 amino acids: CASSQGMDPEAFF. Written as DNA, the CDR3 is TGTGCCAGCAGCCAGGGGATGGACCCTGAAGCTTTCTTT.

The V and J genes are TRBV27 and TRBJ2-2; possible D gene TRBD1, 6 bases. Trimming stripped 4 bases from V and 5 bases from J, with 11 bases between. Germline loops: CDR1 MNHEY, CDR2 SMNVEV (reference sequence). The CDR3 sequence is 14 residues long. The CDR3 region has the DNA TGTGCCAGCAGTTGGCAGGGGAGAACCGGGGAGCTGTTTTTT. It translates to CASSWQGRTGELFF.

This clone was counted only a few times. V is TRBV2 and J is TRBJ2-3, with D possibly being TRBD2 (6 bases). This CDR3 has 13 residues. The germline V gene has CDR1 SNHLY and CDR2 FYNNEI. The ends were cut back, 6 bases at V and 5 bases at J, with 12 bases in the middle. The CDR3 DNA is TGTGCCAGCAGGTTGCGGGGTGGAGATACGCAGTATTTT. This encodes CASRLRGGDTQYF.

This clone was recorded only once. CDR3 amino acids: CASSERWAAYEQYF. For the CDR3, the DNA is TGTGCCAGCAGTGAAAGGTGGGCAGCCTACGAGCAGTACTTC. The chain recombines TRBV2 with TRBJ2-5; D gene uncertain. The end of the DNA aligns better with TRBJ2-7, so the J call may be wrong. Looked up from germline, CDR1 is SNHLY and CDR2 is FYNNEI. The CDR3 is made up of 14 amino acids.

The chain is built from TRBV5-6 and TRBJ2-3; 11 bases line up with TRBD2. V trimming: 3 bases; J trimming: 8 bases; junction bases outside the gene matches: 8. The CDR3 is made up of 15 amino acids. From germline, CDR1 is SGHDT and CDR2 YYEEEE. The CDR3 nucleotides are TGTGCCAGCAGCTCATATAGCGGGGGGGCCAGTACGCAGTATTTT. Encoded protein: CASSSYSGGASTQYF.

The chain employs TRBV4-3 and TRBJ1-2; D not resolved. Germline V gene lookup returns CDR1 LGHNA and CDR2 YSLEER. This CDR3 region has 15 residues. Trimming removed 0 bases at V and 4 bases at J, with 12 bases between. CDR3 in DNA: TGCGCCAGCAGCCAAGAAGTGGCGGCGGGCTATGGCTACACCTTC. Encoded protein: CASSQEVAAGYGYTF.

The chain couples TRBV12-5 to TRBJ2-7, with a possible D match to TRBD1 (5 bases). The CDR3 has 18 amino acids. V lost 0 bases and J lost 3, with 21 bases in between. The V gene's germline CDR1 is LGHNT and CDR2 FRNRAP. The CDR3 sequence is CASGLVRSRDRTVYEQYF. CDR3 nucleotide sequence: TGTGCTAGTGGTTTGGTACGGTCCCGTGACAGAACTGTCTACGAGCAGTACTTC. Full variable domain (rest looked up from reference TRBV12-5 and TRBJ2-7): DARVTQTPRHKVTEMGQEVTMRCQPILGHNTVFWYRQTMMQGLELLAYFRNRAPLDDSGMPKDRFSAEMPDATLATLKIQPSEPRDSAVYFCASGLVRSRDRTVYEQYFGPGTRLTVT.

This clone was seen only a few times. The rearrangement links TRBV29-1 to TRBJ2-7, with unresolved D. Trimming pared 5 bases from V and 5 bases from J, leaving 10 bases between. The CDR3 spans 11 residues. Per the germline V gene, CDR1 is SQVTM and CDR2 is ANQGSEA. The CDR3 is CSVLISDEQYF. The CDR3 DNA reads as TGCAGCGTTCTAATCTCGGACGAGCAGTACTTC.